A single sample gave rise to the 26 T cell receptor beta chains below, sequenced in a study of patients and donors after allogeneic stem cell transplantation. TCRdb processed the RT-PCR reads anew with MiXCR; each CDR3 protein has one entry. The sample gives hundreds of thousands of distinct CDR3 sequences, more than 15% of which show up once; around 7.9% is in the top ten. Sequences were obtained from blood, either unsorted or a sorted T cell fraction (not recorded which). These receptors were obtained from a human donor who was either an allogeneic HSCT recipient or a stem cell or donor lymphocyte infusion donor (not recorded which). It is not recorded whose cells these are; they may come from a transplant donor.

J is TRBJ2-2 and V is TRBV7-9; TRBD2 agrees at 10 bases. This CDR3 spans 15 amino acids. J lost 6 bases, V lost 5 bases, and 6 bases had no gene match. Germline V gene lookup returns CDR1 SEHNR and CDR2 FQNEAQ (reference sequence). CDR3 in amino acids: CASSSAGTSAGELFF. CDR3 in DNA: TGTGCCAGCAGCAGTGCCGGGACTAGCGCCGGGGAGCTGTTTTTT. The full variable domain, with the rest looked up from reference TRBV7-9 and TRBJ2-2, is DTGVSQNPRHKITKRGQNVTFRCDPISEHNRLYWYRQTLGQGPEFLTYFQNEAQLEKSRLLSDRFSAERPKGSFSTLEIQRTEQGDSAMYLCASSSAGTSAGELFFGEGSRLTVL.

This clonotype was seen only a few times. The chain combines TRBV6-1 with TRBJ1-1; a weak D match, TRBD1 (5 bases). Trimming took 7 bases from V and 5 from J, leaving 17 bases between them. The CDR3 is 14 amino acids. Germline V CDR1 and CDR2: MNHNS, SASEGT. CDR3 coding DNA: TGTGCCAGCACCCCAGGGAGGGGCTGGACTGAAGCTTTCTTT. Translating it yields CASTPGRGWTEAFF.

This clonotype occurred many times. The DNA for the CDR3 is TGTGCCAGCAGTTTAAATGGGGGCGGTCCAGATACGCAGTATTTT. It encodes CASSLNGGGPDTQYF. This rearrangement joins TRBV12-3 or TRBV12-4 to TRBJ2-3; the D gene is possibly TRBD1 (6 bases). The length of the CDR3 is 15 residues. The V and J ends lost 2 bases and 4 bases respectively, with 13 bases between them.

This clonotype was recorded at least ten times. This chain uses TRBV12-3 or TRBV12-4 with TRBJ1-6; 7 nucleotides match TRBD1. V lost 1 base, J lost 9 bases, and 6 bases stayed unmatched. CDR3 length: 15 residues. CDR3 loop: CASSLGQGSISPLHF. The CDR3 DNA sequence: TGTGCCAGCAGTTTAGGACAGGGTAGTATTTCACCCCTCCACTTT.

The rearrangement uses TRBV5-1 and TRBJ2-5; TRBD1 might be the D (5 bases). This CDR3 region has 17 residues. The V end was cut by 4 bases, the J end by 4 bases, with 23 bases between. The germline V gene has CDR1 SGHRS and CDR2 YFSETQ. The CDR3 here is CASSRNPTRPQGETQYF. CDR3 DNA: TGCGCCAGCAGCCGCAACCCGACAAGGCCCCAGGGAGAGACCCAGTACTTC.

This clonotype was seen only a few times. V is TRBV3-1 and J is TRBJ2-7; D unresolved. With 1 base removed from V and 3 bases from J, the gap between germline ends came to 13 bases. Germline CDR1 and CDR2: LGHDT and YNNKEL (reference sequence). The length of the CDR3 is 15 residues. CDR3 DNA sequence: TGTGCCAGCAGCCAAGTGGGCAGGTCCTACTACGAGCAGTACTTC. It translates to CASSQVGRSYYEQYF.

J is TRBJ2-3 and V is TRBV12-3 or TRBV12-4; tentative D call: TRBD2 (6 bases). The CDR3 covers 11 residues. V lost 4 bases and J 8 bases, leaving 7 bases between the germline ends. CDR3 nucleotides: TGTGCCAGCAGTTCGGGACTTACGCAGTATTTT. Protein sequence: CASSSGLTQYF.

A few counts support this clonotype. The CDR3 sequence: CASSLVSGVPGELFF. The CDR3 DNA sequence: TGCGCCAGCAGCTTGGTGTCGGGAGTCCCCGGGGAGCTGTTTTTT. This sequence joins TRBV5-1 and TRBJ2-2, with a weak D call TRBD2 (6 bases). This CDR3 is built from 15 residues. Deletions cut 0 bases from V and 6 bases from J, with 12 bases between. Germline CDR1 is SGHRS and CDR2 is YFSETQ.

This clonotype was seen ten or more times. The chain employs TRBV12-3 or TRBV12-4 and TRBJ1-4; no firm D call. This CDR3 contains 13 residues. The germline V and J ends were trimmed by 5 bases and 8 bases, with 12 bases remaining between them. The CDR3 sequence: CASSPVGPEKLFF. DNA of the CDR3: TGTGCCAGCAGTCCCGTAGGGCCAGAAAAACTGTTTTTT.

This chain uses TRBV5-1 with TRBJ2-7, with 9 nucleotides matching TRBD2. From germline, CDR1 is SGHRS and CDR2 YFSETQ. The CDR3 loop spans 15 amino acids. V dropped 0 bases and J dropped 2; count of bases not matched to a gene: 3. CDR3 loop: CASSLAAGGAYEQYF. CDR3 bases: TGCGCCAGCAGCTTGGCCGCGGGAGGGGCCTACGAGCAGTACTTC.

The V and J genes are TRBV7-2 and TRBJ2-1, with D perhaps being TRBD1 or TRBD2 (5 bases each). Germline loops: CDR1 SGHTA, CDR2 FQGNSA. V lost 5 bases and J 7 bases, leaving 18 bases between the germline ends. This CDR3 comprises 15 residues. CDR3 amino acids: CASSPRGTFMNEQFF. The CDR3 bases are TGTGCCAGCAGCCCGCGAGGGACCTTCATGAATGAGCAGTTCTTC. The whole variable domain, remainder taken from reference TRBV7-2 and TRBJ2-1, is GAGVSQSPSNKVTEKGKDVELRCDPISGHTALYWYRQSLGQGLEFLIYFQGNSAPDKSGLPSDRFSAERTGGSVSTLTIQRTQQEDSAVYLCASSPRGTFMNEQFFGPGTRLTVL.

The table lists this clonotype with a few counts. The gene calls are TRBV21-1 and TRBJ2-5; the D call TRBD2 from the table was never checked on the DNA. TRBV21-1 is a recognized pseudogene. This CDR3 region has 15 residues. The CDR3, as DNA: TGTGCCAGCGAGGGACCTTGGGGATGGCAAGAGACCCAGTACTTC. Translation gives CASEGPWGWQETQYF.

This clonotype was counted many times. The J gene is TRBJ1-4, the V gene TRBV12-3 or TRBV12-4; possibly TRBD1 for D (5 bases). The length of the CDR3 is 16 residues. Deletions cut 5 bases from V and 7 bases from J, with 20 bases between. In nucleotides, the CDR3 is TGTGCCAGCAGTCTCGGCGCCGGGACTCAAACTGAAAAACTGTTTTTT. Protein sequence: CASSLGAGTQTEKLFF.

This clonotype has more than one count but fewer than ten. The chain combines TRBV20-1 with TRBJ2-2; 9 bases match TRBD2. J lost 0 bases, V lost 2 bases, and 7 bases had no gene match. This CDR3 region has 17 residues. Germline loops: CDR1 DFQATT, CDR2 SNEGSKA (reference sequence). CDR3 in amino acids: CSARWLAGTANTGELFF. The CDR3 nucleotides read TGCAGTGCTAGATGGCTAGCGGGGACCGCGAACACCGGGGAGCTGTTTTTT.

The CDR3 is CASRLRLTVLNEQFF. CDR3 DNA: TGTGCCAGCAGATTACGCCTCACCGTACTCAATGAGCAGTTCTTC. This chain connects TRBV27 to TRBJ2-1; no reliable D call. The CDR3 runs to 15 residues. In germline, CDR1 is MNHEY, CDR2 SMNVEV (reference sequence). Trimming pared 6 bases from V and 6 bases from J, leaving 18 bases between.

This clonotype was detected a few times. The chain couples TRBV5-6 to TRBJ2-4; 7 nucleotides match TRBD1. This CDR3 is built from 15 residues. CDR1 and CDR2 from the germline V gene are SGHDT and YYEEEE. Losses at the gene ends were 2 bases for V and 3 bases for J; bases not matched to a gene: 5. The CDR3 spells CASSLGGRGKNIQYF. The CDR3 DNA reads as TGTGCCAGCAGCTTAGGGGGCAGGGGCAAAAACATTCAGTACTTC.

This clonotype was counted only a few times. V gene TRBV10-3 combines with J gene TRBJ2-5, with 7 bases that match TRBD1. V shed 3 bases and J 0 bases; nucleotides not matched to a gene: 7. CDR3 length: 16 residues. CDR1 is ENHRY and CDR2 is SYGVKD in the germline V gene. The CDR3 sequence: CAISDGSGGYQETQYF. The CDR3 bases are TGTGCCATCAGTGATGGGTCAGGGGGTTACCAAGAGACCCAGTACTTC.

This clonotype was observed many times. This chain connects TRBV12-3 or TRBV12-4 to TRBJ2-7; perhaps TRBD2 as D (5 bases). The CDR3 sequence is 12 residues long. Trimming left V 2 bases short and J 5 bases short, with 7 bases between. CDR3 nucleotides: TGTGCCAGCAGTTTACGGGGTCACGAGCAGTACTTC. This translates into CASSLRGHEQYF.

V gene TRBV20-1 combines with J gene TRBJ1-2, with D maybe TRBD1 (5 bases). Looked up from germline, CDR1 is DFQATT and CDR2 is SNEGSKA (reference sequence). With 1 base removed from V and 7 bases from J, the gap between germline ends came to 16 bases. The CDR3 length is 14 residues. The CDR3 loop is CSARGGLAFGGYTF. The CDR3 bases are TGCAGTGCTAGAGGGGGACTGGCCTTCGGTGGCTACACCTTC.

This clonotype was seen only a few times. The rearrangement uses TRBV7-3 and TRBJ2-1; perhaps D is TRBD1 or TRBD2 (6 bases each). CDR3 length: 16 residues. V dropped 7 bases and J dropped 0 bases, with 16 bases sitting between them. Looked up from germline, CDR1 is SGHTA and CDR2 is FQGTGA. This CDR3 reads CASTPEGGPSYNEQFF. The CDR3 DNA is TGTGCCAGCACTCCGGAGGGGGGCCCCTCCTACAATGAGCAGTTCTTC.

The table lists this clonotype with a few counts. The chain recombines TRBV20-1 with TRBJ2-2; TRBD2 agrees at 9 bases. Trimming cost V 3 bases and J 6 bases; bases outside gene matches: 8. The germline V gene has CDR1 DFQATT and CDR2 SNEGSKA (reference sequence). CDR3 length equals 15 residues. The CDR3 DNA sequence: TGCAGTGCTAGTAGGCTAGCGGGGTCCGCCGGGGAGCTGTTTTTT. Protein sequence: CSASRLAGSAGELFF.

J is TRBJ1-6 and V is TRBV20-1, with TRBD1 identical over 8 bases. Germline lookup yields CDR1 DFQATT and CDR2 SNEGSKA (reference sequence). There are 15 residues in the CDR3. J was trimmed by 10 bases and V by 2 bases; bases with no gene match: 10. The CDR3 sequence is CSARTLPGGGSPLHF. The CDR3 nucleotides are TGCAGTGCTAGAACACTTCCAGGGGGCGGATCACCCCTCCACTTT.

The chain recombines TRBV19 with TRBJ2-7; no clear D. CDR3 length: 15 residues. In germline, CDR1 is LNHDA, CDR2 SQIVND (reference sequence). Trimming took 5 bases from V and 1 from J, leaving 15 bases between them. The CDR3 is CASSLNRRTSYEQYF. The CDR3 DNA is TGTGCCAGTAGTCTGAATCGTAGAACGTCCTACGAGCAGTACTTC.

The rearrangement joins TRBV16 to TRBJ2-4; TRBD1 might be the D (6 bases). Germline V gene sequence: CDR1 KGHSY, CDR2 FQNENV. This CDR3 is 18 amino acids long. Trimming took off 1 base at V and 2 bases at J, with 18 bases between the two ends. Here the CDR3 DNA reads TGTGCCAGCAGCCAATACCTGTCCGGGACAACTACCAAAAACATTCAGTACTTC. This translates into CASSQYLSGTTTKNIQYF.

This clonotype appeared a few times. The gene calls are TRBV14 and TRBJ1-2; possibly TRBD1 for D (5 bases). Germline V gene lookup returns CDR1 SGHDN and CDR2 FVKESK. The CDR3 is 15 residues long. Trimming shortened V by 1 base and J by 4 bases, and 13 bases separated the two germline ends. CDR3 residues: CASSQGLGTAYGYTF. DNA for the CDR3: TGTGCCAGCAGCCAAGGACTAGGGACGGCCTATGGCTACACCTTC.

This clonotype was seen only a few times. This chain links TRBV11-2 with TRBJ1-2; D not resolved. Deletions cut 1 base from V and 8 bases from J, with 11 bases between. This CDR3 has 13 residues. Germline V gives CDR1 SGHAT, CDR2 FQNNGV. CDR3 coding DNA: TGTGCCAGCAGCTTAGGTTCCGGGTACGGCTACACCTTC. Amino acids: CASSLGSGYGYTF. The full variable domain, completed using reference TRBV11-2 and TRBJ1-2, is EAGVAQSPRYKIIEKRQSVAFWCNPISGHATLYWYQQILGQGPKLLIQFQNNGVVDDSQLPKDRFSAERLKGVDSTLKIQPAKLEDSAVYLCASSLGSGYGYTFGSGTRLTVV.